A selection of T cell receptor beta chains follows, all from one sample in a study of blood T cell repertoires in COVID-19. Clones were read by immunoSEQ multiplex PCR, and TCRdb kept only the in-frame ones, dropping some. Of approximately 300,000 clones detected, around 85% appear once; the ten largest clones hold approximately 1.9%. Sequencing input: PBMCs or T cells enriched from blood (not recorded which). Every receptor here comes from a woman aged 25 to 39 who had been exposed to COVID-19. Both conserved end residues are part of each CDR3. D genes are given only for firm matches. Some rows have no size entry. The others give once, few or many, or a class for an expanded clone.

D,length,J,size,V,CDR3,DNA
NA,14,TRBJ1-2,NA,TRBV28,CASSPGGQNYGYTF,TGTGCCAGCAGCCCTGGCGGACAGAACTATGGCTACACCTTC
NA,13,TRBJ1-5,NA,TRBV30,CAWSRRDGQPQHF,TGTGCCTGGAGTCGACGGGATGGTCAGCCCCAGCATTTT
NA,14,TRBJ1-4,NA,TRBV28,CASSWRQFNEKLFF,TGTGCCAGCAGCTGGCGGCAGTTTAATGAAAAACTGTTTTTT
TRBD1,15,TRBJ1-5,NA,TRBV5-1,CASSLGTASNQPQHF,TGCGCCAGCAGTTTAGGGACAGCTTCCAATCAGCCCCAGCATTTT
NA,14,TRBJ2-4,NA,TRBV19,CASRAGPAKNIQYF,TGTGCCAGTAGGGCGGGTCCAGCCAAAAACATTCAGTACTTC
TRBD1,16,TRBJ1-5,once,TRBV19,CASHETGTGGKQPQHF,TGTGCCAGCCATGAGACCGGGACAGGGGGAAAGCAGCCCCAGCATTTT
NA,15,TRBJ1-1,few,TRBV28,CASTPEDRRTTEAFF,TGTGCCAGCACTCCTGAGGACAGACGAACCACTGAAGCTTTCTTT
NA,14,TRBJ1-1,NA,TRBV6-2/TRBV6-3,CASSFATGHIEAFF,TGTGCCAGCAGTTTTGCCACAGGCCATATTGAAGCTTTCTTT
NA,15,TRBJ1-1,NA,TRBV6-5,CASSPVLGGNTEAFF,TGTGCCAGCAGCCCCGTTCTAGGAGGGAACACTGAAGCTTTCTTT
NA,15,TRBJ2-2,NA,TRBV28,CASSYPRGTTGELFF,TGTGCCAGCAGTTATCCCCGGGGAACCACCGGGGAGCTGTTTTTT
TRBD1,15,TRBJ1-2,once,TRBV6-5,CASINPGQGLRGYTF,TGTGCCAGCATTAATCCGGGACAGGGTTTGAGGGGCTACACCTTC
TRBD2,15,TRBJ2-3,NA,TRBV9,CASSVGEREPDTQYF,TGTGCCAGCAGCGTAGGTGAGCGGGAACCAGATACGCAGTATTTT
NA,15,TRBJ2-7,few,TRBV6-5,CASSSRFPGTNEQYF,TGTGCCAGCAGTTCCCGTTTCCCCGGGACAAACGAGCAGTACTTC
TRBD2,14,TRBJ2-1,NA,TRBV2,CASSISGARNEQFF,TGTGCCAGCTCGATTAGCGGGGCCCGCAATGAGCAGTTCTTC
TRBD2,14,TRBJ2-7,NA,TRBV5-6,CASSLGTSHYEQYF,TGTGCCAGCAGCTTGGGGACTAGCCATTACGAGCAGTACTTC
TRBD2,14,TRBJ2-5,few,TRBV10-3,CAISASGGKETQYF,TGTGCCATCAGTGCCAGCGGGGGTAAAGAGACCCAGTACTTC
TRBD1,19,TRBJ1-3,NA,TRBV19,CASSIIRQGPSSSGNTIYF,TGTGCCAGTAGTATAATTCGACAGGGACCCTCCTCCTCGGGAAACACCATATATTTT
NA,17,TRBJ1-5,NA,TRBV5-6,CASSFWTAINSNQPQHF,TGTGCCAGCAGCTTTTGGACAGCGATTAATAGCAATCAGCCCCAGCATTTT
TRBD2,15,TRBJ2-2,NA,TRBV28,CASMTSGRIGGELFF,TGTGCCAGCATGACTAGCGGGAGGATTGGCGGGGAGCTGTTTTTT
TRBD1,14,TRBJ1-2,few,TRBV9,CASSVLDRGYGYTF,TGTGCCAGCAGCGTCTTGGACAGGGGCTATGGCTACACCTTC
NA,13,TRBJ2-7,NA,TRBV18,CASSLPVTSEQYF,TGTGCCAGCTCACTACCCGTGACAAGCGAGCAGTACTTC
TRBD2,14,TRBJ2-7,NA,TRBV6-5,CASSQLAGSYEQYF,TGTGCCAGCAGCCAACTAGCGGGATCCTACGAGCAGTACTTC
NA,16,TRBJ2-2,NA,TRBV2,CASSEKGGRGHRGAVF,TGTGCCAGCAGTGAGAAGGGTGGGAGGGGACACCGGGGAGCTGTTTTT
TRBD2,17,TRBJ2-7,NA,TRBV4-2,CASSQVLTSGSSYEQYF,TGTGCCAGCAGCCAAGTTCTCACTAGCGGGAGCTCCTACGAGCAGTACTTC
NA,13,TRBJ1-1,NA,TRBV27,CASRVLGATEAFF,TGTGCCAGCAGAGTCTTGGGGGCCACTGAAGCTTTCTTT
TRBD1,15,TRBJ2-7,NA,TRBV7-8,CASSLVGGQTYEQYF,TGTGCCAGCAGCTTAGTAGGGGGACAGACCTACGAGCAGTACTTC
NA,13,TRBJ1-2,NA,TRBV28,CASSSLKRYGYTF,TGTGCCAGCAGTTCTTTAAAGAGGTATGGCTACACCTTC
NA,13,TRBJ2-3,NA,TRBV7-9,CASSPPGGDTQYF,TGTGCCAGCAGCCCTCCAGGGGGGGATACGCAGTATTTT
TRBD1,15,TRBJ2-2,once,TRBV10-3,CAISSWDRTSGELFF,TGTGCCATCAGTTCTTGGGACAGGACTTCAGGGGAGCTGTTTTTT
TRBD1,16,TRBJ1-2,NA,TRBV28,CASSLGGAGGLSGYTF,TGTGCCAGCAGTTTGGGCGGGGCAGGGGGCTTGAGCGGCTACACCTTC
NA,15,TRBJ1-5,NA,TRBV4-2,CASSQARDTHQPQHF,TGTGCCAGCAGCCAAGCCCGGGACACCCATCAGCCCCAGCATTTT
TRBD2,15,TRBJ2-5,NA,TRBV30,CAWKRLTSGAETQYF,TGTGCCTGGAAGCGGCTTACTAGCGGGGCGGAGACCCAGTACTTC
TRBD1,16,TRBJ1-5,NA,TRBV19,CASSSRPGQVVQPQHF,TGTGCCAGTAGTTCAAGACCGGGACAGGTGGTTCAGCCCCAGCATTTT
NA,16,TRBJ1-5,NA,TRBV18,CASSPLRGNGNQPQHF,TGTGCCAGCTCACCACTTCGAGGAAATGGCAATCAGCCCCAGCATTTT
NA,13,TRBJ2-5,NA,TRBV29-1,CSVGVGGSKTQYF,TGCAGCGTGGGGGTTGGGGGGTCGAAGACCCAGTACTTC
TRBD2,12,TRBJ2-3,NA,TRBV27,CASSLAGDTQYF,TGTGCCAGCAGCTTAGCGGGAGATACGCAGTATTTT
TRBD2,12,TRBJ2-5,NA,TRBV2,CASSDTSGRANF,TGTGCCAGCAGTGATACTAGCGGGAGGGCCAACTTC
NA,14,TRBJ2-2,NA,TRBV27,CASSAYRNTGELFF,TGTGCCAGCAGTGCCTACAGAAACACCGGGGAGCTGTTTTTT
TRBD1,13,TRBJ1-2,NA,TRBV2,CASSWDSSKGYTF,TGTGCCAGCAGTTGGGACAGCTCCAAGGGCTACACCTTC
TRBD2,15,TRBJ2-7,NA,TRBV7-6,CASSYGLAGAGEQYF,TGTGCCAGCAGCTACGGACTAGCGGGAGCAGGAGAGCAGTACTTC
TRBD2,16,TRBJ2-5,NA,TRBV5-1,CASSLGVAGGPETQYF,TGCGCCAGCAGCTTGGGGGTAGCGGGAGGGCCGGAGACCCAGTACTTC
TRBD1,15,TRBJ1-2,NA,TRBV7-9,CASSKLTTGLYGYTF,TGTGCCAGCAGCAAATTAACGACAGGGTTATATGGCTACACCTTC
NA,15,TRBJ1-2,NA,TRBV18,CASSPSSAAAYGYTF,TGTGCCAGCTCACCATCTTCGGCCGCAGCGTATGGCTACACCTTC
TRBD2,15,TRBJ2-1,NA,TRBV27,CASSLLAGSSDEQFF,TGTGCCAGCAGTTTATTAGCGGGTTCCTCGGATGAGCAGTTCTTC
NA,15,TRBJ2-2,NA,TRBV7-3,CASSLHGGKNGELFF,TGTGCCAGCAGCTTACATGGAGGAAAAAACGGGGAGCTGTTTTTT
NA,12,TRBJ2-3,NA,TRBV5-1,CASSPTRDTQYF,TGCGCCAGCAGCCCAACGAGAGATACGCAGTATTTT
NA,13,TRBJ1-5,NA,TRBV12-3/TRBV12-4,CASSDRFNQPQHF,TGTGCCAGCAGTGACAGGTTCAATCAGCCCCAGCATTTT
TRBD1,14,TRBJ1-3,NA,TRBV7-9,CASSSTGARNTIYF,TGTGCCAGCAGCTCAACAGGGGCTCGAAACACCATATATTTT
NA,15,TRBJ1-3,NA,TRBV28,CASSLVDGTGNTIYF,TGTGCCAGCAGTTTAGTGGACGGGACTGGAAACACCATATATTTT
TRBD1,18,TRBJ1-2,NA,TRBV5-5,CASSLSLDRGPLNYGYTF,TGTGCCAGCAGCTTGAGCTTGGACAGGGGGCCCCTAAACTATGGCTACACCTTC
NA,18,TRBJ1-3,few,TRBV6-1,CASSGSSGGWTDRNTIYF,TGTGCCAGCAGTGGAAGTTCGGGGGGATGGACGGATAGAAACACCATATATTTT
TRBD1,17,TRBJ1-3,NA,TRBV7-3,CASSPEGTAHSGNTIYF,TGTGCCAGCAGCCCAGAGGGGACAGCTCACTCTGGAAACACCATATATTTT
NA,15,TRBJ1-2,NA,TRBV19,CASSIRPGANYGYTF,TGTGCCAGTAGTATCCGGCCAGGGGCAAACTATGGCTACACCTTC
NA,15,TRBJ1-5,once,TRBV9,CASSVSRDSNQPQHF,TGTGCCAGCAGCGTTTCCAGGGATAGCAATCAGCCCCAGCATTTT
NA,14,TRBJ2-7,NA,TRBV6-1,CASSEVKVRSEQYF,TGTGCCAGCAGTGAAGTCAAGGTGAGGAGCGAGCAGTACTTC